This TCR beta chain was retrieved from a study of graft-versus-host responses after intestinal transplantation listed by TCRdb under 2021. For the study in its entirety: Multivisceral, liver-intestinal, or isolated intestinal transplants were received by the recipients. Anti-thymocyte globulin induction was given to all recipients, followed by maintenance tacrolimus and steroids for approximately three years. After intestinal transplantation, graft-versus-host and host-versus-graft alloreactive T cell clones in the graft, circulation and bone marrow were tracked using bulk TCR-beta CDR3 sequencing. To identify alloreactive clones, pre-transplant mixed lymphocyte reaction products were sequenced and then compared with unstimulated pre-transplant donor and recipient T cells. The cohort enrolled about two dozen intestinal transplant recipients including one retransplant, and a few patients lacking pretransplant specimens were excluded. A peak of at least 4% donor T cells among recipient peripheral blood mononuclear cells was the definition used for donor T cell macrochimerism. Instead of going to the commercial service, samples from a few later patients were sequenced in-house on an Illumina MiSeq and processed with MiXCR. Summary of the overall study and its limitations: The conclusions were limited by the relatively low number and heterogeneity of the intestinal transplant patients. Early after transplant, declines in HvG clones were associated with peak levels of circulating GvH clones. In the allografts of patients with donor T cell macrochimerism, GvH to HvG T cell clonal ratios were high. GvH clones were detected in recipient bone marrow, and some of these GvH clones were observed earlier in ileal mucosa or blood, consistent with an intestinal mucosal origin.

For CDR1 and CDR2, the germline V gene lists SGHAT and FQNNGV. Trimming at the junction amounts to 5 bases on V and 1 base on J, and the germline ends lie 14 bases apart. From the cysteine up to the phenylalanine, the CDR3 has a length of 15 residues. Only CDR3 DNA is held: 45 bases, read in frame from base 1. Points on this clone: Its recognized antigen is unknown. No base quality values were provided; no much bigger clone lies one nucleotide off.

Bone marrow was aspirated after transplant from the posterior iliac crest or another site chosen by the physician. The library was built by means of the immunoSEQ multiplex PCR assay. High-throughput TCR-beta CDR3 sequencing of genomic DNA from most patients was performed by Adaptive Biotechnologies. Per the source publication's procedure: TCR sequencing data were retrieved from Adaptive's ImmunoSEQ software for roughly 17 patients, whereas a few other patients were processed with MiXCR and VDJtools. CDR3 nucleotide sequences shared between donor and recipient were removed because the origin of such sequences could not be assigned. To be classed as alloreactive, a clone needed at least 2-fold expansion over unstimulated cells and a minimum CFSE-low frequency of 0.002% (template counts) or 0.001% (read counts). Mappable clones were those detected in sequenced pre-transplant spleen, lymph node, or MLR CFSE-low populations of the donor or recipient. The cumulative frequency of alloreactive clones was calculated as a percentage of all sequences, weighted by copy number. TCRdb took over this immuneACCESS table, retaining in-frame rearrangements with V and J assigned. Such tables are incomplete; in checked studies, under half of the missing clones stem from an unresolved V gene, and the remainder is unexplained. V and J calls and clone size are copied from that table; D and trimming were computed from the DNA. The sample yields some 69,000 clones; roughly 89% were counted once. 6.5% to 8% of the sample is held by the ten biggest clonotypes.

The sequence joins TRBV11-2 to TRBJ1-1, with TRBD1 perhaps the D gene, on 5 matching bases. This clonotype was obtained from a human patient who received an intestinal transplant, so some T cells may come from the graft donor. The sample here was bone marrow, taken 734 days after intestinal transplantation. The CDR3 has the sequence CASSHPGYRNTEAFF. The DNA reads TGTGCCAGCAGCCATCCAGGGTATCGGAACACTGAAGCTTTCTTT.